This is a list of T cell receptor beta chains from one sample in a study of control samples from healthy donors and cancer patients. TCRdb's copy holds only in-frame clones and misses some; the assay was immunoSEQ multiplex PCR. The sample lists approximately 44,000 clones, just over 70% occurring once. Sequencing was carried out using formalin-fixed, paraffin-embedded tissue. The receptors come from a male donor with melanoma. Each CDR3 is given with its conserved first and last residue. A D gene is named only where the DNA matches it firmly. Clone size appears in some rows only: once, few, many, or a class for an expanded clone.

J gene | V gene | clone size | D gene | CDR3 DNA | CDR3 protein
TRBJ1-4 | TRBV19 | . | TRBD1 | TGTGCCAGTAGTATGGTCGGACAGGCCCTAAATGAAAAACTGTTTTTT | CASSMVGQALNEKLFF
TRBJ2-5 | TRBV28 | . | . | TGTGCCAGCAGTCTGACACAGGGTAGGGAGACCCAGTACTTC | CASSLTQGRETQYF
TRBJ2-4 | TRBV5-4 | . | TRBD1 | TGTGCCAGCAGCTGGGGACAGGGCCAAAACATTCAGTACTTC | CASSWGQGQNIQYF
TRBJ2-1 | TRBV15 | . | . | TGTGCCACCAGCAGAGATCTGAATGAGCAGTTCTTC | CATSRDLNEQFF
TRBJ2-7 | TRBV5-6 | . | TRBD2 | TGTGCCAGCAGCTTACAGCTAGCGGGAGGGAACTTTAGAGAGCAGTACTTC | CASSLQLAGGNFREQYF
TRBJ1-3 | TRBV28 | . | TRBD1 | TGTGCCAGCAGTTCGACAGGGGAGGGAAACACCATATATTTT | CASSSTGEGNTIYF
TRBJ2-5 | TRBV6-6 | . | . | TGTGCCAGCAGTTACTCAGCTTTAGGGGAGACCCAGTACTTC | CASSYSALGETQYF
TRBJ2-5 | TRBV7-2 | . | . | TGTGCCAGCAGCTTAGTAGACGGACAAGAGACCCAGTACTTC | CASSLVDGQETQYF
TRBJ1-4 | TRBV6-6 | few | . | TGTGCCAGCAGCCCTCGGGGGGGGAATGAAAAACTGTTTTTT | CASSPRGGNEKLFF
TRBJ2-1 | TRBV5-1 | . | . | TGCGCCAGCAGCTTCTTCTGGATCGAGGCTGAGCAGTTCTTC | CASSFFWIEAEQFF
TRBJ2-2 | TRBV6-4 | . | . | TGTGCCAGCCAAGCCCTAGCCACCGGGGAGCTATTTTTT | CASQALATGELFF
TRBJ2-7 | TRBV5-1 | once | . | TGCGCCAACAGCTTGGAGGGAATTGGCGAGCAGTACTTC | CANSLEGIGEQYF
TRBJ2-2 | TRBV25-1 | . | . | TGTGCCAGCAGTGGAAGGCTAGTGGCCGGGGAGCTGTTTTTT | CASSGRLVAGELFF
TRBJ2-3 | TRBV12-3/TRBV12-4 | few | . | TGTGCCAGCAGTGGGGCAGATACGCAGTATTTT | CASSGADTQYF
TRBJ1-5 | TRBV2 | . | TRBD1 | TGTGCCAGCAGTCCAGGGGGCCGACAGGTACATCAGCCCCAGCATTTT | CASSPGGRQVHQPQHF
TRBJ2-1 | TRBV14 | once | . | TGTGCCAGCAACCAAGATCTCTACGTCCCACGCTCCTACAATGAGCAGTTCTTC | CASNQDLYVPRSYNEQFF
TRBJ1-5 | TRBV6-5 | medium-sized | TRBD1 | TGTGCCAGCAGATCGACAGGGAATCAGCCCCAGCATTTT | CASRSTGNQPQHF
TRBJ2-1 | TRBV5-6 | . | TRBD2 | TGTGCCAGCAGCTTCCTATTAGCGGGAGGCCACCCCAATGAGCAGTTCTTC | CASSFLLAGGHPNEQFF
TRBJ2-3 | TRBV5-1 | . | . | TGCGCCAGCAGCTTCGGTTCACTTGGGAGCACAGATACGCAGTATTTT | CASSFGSLGSTDTQYF
TRBJ1-6 | TRBV4-1 | once | . | TGCGCCAGCAGCCAAAAGGGGCTCCCGCGGGGCTCAGGAACTTCAGCCCTCCACTTT | CASSQKGLPRGSGTSALHF
TRBJ2-3 | TRBV5-6 | . | . | TGTGCCAGCAGAGCACTAGCCCGAACTAGCACAGATACGCAGTATTTT | CASRALARTSTDTQYF
TRBJ2-7 | TRBV28 | once | TRBD2 | TGTGCCAGCAGTGCCATAGCGGGAGGTAGGGACGAGCAGTACTTC | CASSAIAGGRDEQYF
TRBJ2-7 | TRBV6-6 | few | . | TGTGCCAGCAGTTCGGGGTCGGACTCCGAGCAGTACTTC | CASSSGSDSEQYF
TRBJ2-7 | TRBV3-1/TRBV3-2 | . | TRBD2 | TGTGCCAGCAGCTCTGGGGGACTAGCGGGAGACGAGCAGTACTTC | CASSSGGLAGDEQYF
TRBJ1-5 | TRBV6-1 | few | . | TGTGCCAGCAGTGAACCGGGAAATCAGCCCCAGCATTTT | CASSEPGNQPQHF
TRBJ2-2 | TRBV19 | . | . | TGTGCCAGTAGAGAGACGGCACTCGCGAACACCGGGGAGCTGTTTTTT | CASRETALANTGELFF
TRBJ1-1 | TRBV21-1 | medium-sized | . | TGTGCCAGCAGCTTCGAAGCCCGGCCTGAAGCTTTCTTT | CASSFEARPEAFF
TRBJ2-1 | TRBV10-3 | . | . | TGTGCCATCAGTGAGTCAGGGCGGGCGGTTGAGCAGTTCTTC | CAISESGRAVEQFF
TRBJ2-7 | TRBV5-4 | . | . | TGTGCCAGCAGCCTACCTACTCGGCCCGAGCAGTACTTC | CASSLPTRPEQYF
TRBJ1-5 | TRBV3-1/TRBV3-2 | . | . | TGTGCCAGCAGCCAAGAGGTCGGGGGTTATCAGCCCCAGCATTTT | CASSQEVGGYQPQHF
TRBJ2-2 | TRBV28 | . | . | TGTGCCAGCAGTTTATCTAGCGCGGCCGGGGAGCTGTTTTTT | CASSLSSAAGELFF
TRBJ2-7 | TRBV5-3 | . | . | TGTGCCAGAAGCTTGGCCGGACCGCCGATGGAGCAGTACTTC | CARSLAGPPMEQYF
TRBJ2-4 | TRBV3-1/TRBV3-2 | . | . | TGTGCCAGCAGCGGTAACAGGGATGCCAAAAACATTCAGTACTTC | CASSGNRDAKNIQYF
TRBJ1-1 | TRBV2 | . | TRBD1 | TGTGCCAGCAGGAGACAGGGATTGACTGAAGCTTTCTTT | CASRRQGLTEAFF
TRBJ2-3 | TRBV3-1/TRBV3-2 | once | . | TGTGCCAGCAGCCAAGATAAGATATTCACAGATACGCAGTATTTT | CASSQDKIFTDTQYF
TRBJ2-1 | TRBV18 | . | TRBD2 | TGTGCCAGCTCACCAGAGCGGGGTAAGGCTGGCAATGAGCAGTTCTTC | CASSPERGKAGNEQFF
TRBJ2-5 | TRBV18 | few | TRBD2 | TGTGCCAGCTCACCACCGGGACTAGCGGGAGGGTCAGAGACCCAGTACTTC | CASSPPGLAGGSETQYF
TRBJ2-6 | TRBV2 | . | . | TGTGCCAGCAGTGACCGACTGTCCCGCTCTGGGGCCAACGTCCTGACTTTC | CASSDRLSRSGANVLTF
TRBJ1-5 | TRBV18 | . | . | TGTGCCAGCTCAACAGGGAGCAATCAGCCCCAGCATTTT | CASSTGSNQPQHF
TRBJ2-5 | TRBV5-1 | . | TRBD1 | TGCGCCAGCAGATGGGACAGGGGAGAAGAGACCCAGTACTTC | CASRWDRGEETQYF
TRBJ1-1 | TRBV10-3 | medium-sized | . | TGTGCCATCAGGACCGGGACACCGAACACTGAAGCTTTCTTT | CAIRTGTPNTEAFF
TRBJ2-3 | TRBV20-1 | . | . | TGCAGTGCTAGAGTACAGGACCTGAAGTATTTT | CSARVQDLKYF
TRBJ2-1 | TRBV7-9 | . | TRBD2 | TGTGCCAGCAGTAAAACCCCCGGGACTAGCGGGAGTGAGCAGTTCTTC | CASSKTPGTSGSEQFF
TRBJ2-2 | TRBV6-5 | . | TRBD2 | TGTGCCAGCACCTGGACTAGCGGGATCCCCGGGGAGCTGTTTTTT | CASTWTSGIPGELFF